Included here is one TCR beta chain sequence, with context. Antigen specificity is unknown. Germline CDR1 reads PRHDT; CDR2 reads FYEKMQ (reference sequence). The CDR3 is 15 amino acids. The junction had 3 bases not matched to a gene; V was cut back by 3 bases and J by 2 bases. Sequencing was at survey level. Profiled with immunoSEQ multiplex PCR; TCRdb holds only in-frame clones, not every one. Seen here are about 50,000 clones, roughly four fifths observed once, and the top ten hold over 0.4%. The sample is drawn from a study of fetal regulatory T cell absence and autoimmunity. The overall study: Exocrine pancreas autoimmunity occurred in IPEX patients lacking clinical diabetes. Study-wide findings and caveats: Compared with cord blood, pancreas showed oligoclonal TCR enrichment, some clones over 80-fold. Antigen-driven pancreatic autoimmunity before birth in IPEX was inferred from oligoclonal enrichment.

The TCR originated in a newborn boy with IPEX syndrome. J is TRBJ2-3 and V is TRBV13; 9 bases agree with TRBD2. Sequenced sample: cord blood. CDR3: CASSLGGGATDTQYF. In DNA, the CDR3 is TGTGCCAGCAGCTTGGGCGGGGGGGCCACAGATACGCAGTATTTT.